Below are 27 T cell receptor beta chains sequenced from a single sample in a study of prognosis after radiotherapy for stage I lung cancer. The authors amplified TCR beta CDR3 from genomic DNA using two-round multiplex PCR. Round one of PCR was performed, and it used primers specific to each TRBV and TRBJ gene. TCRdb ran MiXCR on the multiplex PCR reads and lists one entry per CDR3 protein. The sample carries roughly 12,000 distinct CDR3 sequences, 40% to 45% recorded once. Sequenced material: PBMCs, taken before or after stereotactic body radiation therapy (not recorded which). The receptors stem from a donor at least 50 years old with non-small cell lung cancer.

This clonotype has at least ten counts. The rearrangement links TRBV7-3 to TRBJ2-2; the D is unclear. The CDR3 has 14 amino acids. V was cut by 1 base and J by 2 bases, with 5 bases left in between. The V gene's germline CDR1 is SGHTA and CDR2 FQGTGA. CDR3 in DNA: TGTGCCAGCAGCTTAAATCTAAACACCGGGGAGCTGTTTTTT. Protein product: CASSLNLNTGELFF. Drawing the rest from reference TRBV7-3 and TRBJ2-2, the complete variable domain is GAGVSQTPSNKVTEKGKYVELRCDPISGHTALYWYRQSLGQGPEFLIYFQGTGAADDSGLPNDRFFAVRPEGSVSTLKIQRTERGDSAVYLCASSLNLNTGELFFGEGSRLTVL.

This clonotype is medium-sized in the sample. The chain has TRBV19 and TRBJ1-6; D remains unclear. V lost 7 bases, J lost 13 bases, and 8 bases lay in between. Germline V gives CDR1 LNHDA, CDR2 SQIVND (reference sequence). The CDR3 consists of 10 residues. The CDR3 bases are TGTGCCAGTACTATTTCGCCCCTCCACTTT. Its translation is CASTISPLHF.

The CDR3 protein is CSVEPNRFEAFF. In DNA, the CDR3 is TGCAGCGTTGAACCGAACCGGTTTGAAGCTTTCTTT. This chain connects TRBV29-1 to TRBJ1-1; D is uncertain. V lost 2 bases and J 7 bases, leaving 11 bases between the germline ends. This CDR3 has 12 residues. Germline V gives CDR1 SQVTM, CDR2 ANQGSEA.

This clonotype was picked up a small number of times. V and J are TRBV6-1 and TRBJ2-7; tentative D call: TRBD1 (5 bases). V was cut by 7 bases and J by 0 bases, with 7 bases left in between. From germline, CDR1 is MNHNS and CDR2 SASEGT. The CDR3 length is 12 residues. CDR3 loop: CASKDNSYEQYF. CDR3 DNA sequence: TGTGCCAGCAAGGACAACTCCTACGAGCAGTACTTC.

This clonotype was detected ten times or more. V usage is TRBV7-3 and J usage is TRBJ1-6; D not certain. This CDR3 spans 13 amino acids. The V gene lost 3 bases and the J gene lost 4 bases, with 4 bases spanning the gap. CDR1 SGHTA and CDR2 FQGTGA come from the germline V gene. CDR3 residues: CASSFLYNSPLHF. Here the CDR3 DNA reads TGTGCCAGCAGCTTCTTGTATAATTCACCCCTCCACTTT.

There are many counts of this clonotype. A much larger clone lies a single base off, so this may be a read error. CDR3 protein: CASSQLAANTGELLF. CDR3 nucleotides: TGTGCCAGCAGCCAACTAGCGGCGAACACCGGGGAGCTGCTTTTT. This chain uses TRBV28 with TRBJ2-2; 8 bases are shared with TRBD2. Germline CDR1 MDHEN, CDR2 SYDVKM. This CDR3 is 15 amino acids long.

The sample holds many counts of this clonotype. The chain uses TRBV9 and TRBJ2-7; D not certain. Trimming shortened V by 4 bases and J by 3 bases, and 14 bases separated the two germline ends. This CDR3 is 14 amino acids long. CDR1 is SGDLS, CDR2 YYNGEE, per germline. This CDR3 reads CASSPDRSLYEQYF. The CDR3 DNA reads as TGTGCCAGCAGCCCGGACCGCAGCCTCTACGAGCAGTACTTC.

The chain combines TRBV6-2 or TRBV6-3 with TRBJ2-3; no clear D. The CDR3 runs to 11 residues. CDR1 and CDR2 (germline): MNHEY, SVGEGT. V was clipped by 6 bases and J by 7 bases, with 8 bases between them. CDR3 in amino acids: CASSLVYTQYF. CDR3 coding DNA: TGTGCCAGCAGCTTAGTATATACGCAGTATTTT.

The CDR3 DNA is TGTGCCAGCAGCTTAGATACAGGTTCCAATGAGCAGTTCTTC. This gives the protein CASSLDTGSNEQFF. The gene calls are TRBV7-9 and TRBJ2-1; D may be TRBD1 (5 bases). The CDR3 has 14 amino acids. Trimming cost V 1 base and J 6 bases, with 10 bases left between them. Per the germline V gene, CDR1 is SEHNR and CDR2 is FQNEAQ (reference sequence).

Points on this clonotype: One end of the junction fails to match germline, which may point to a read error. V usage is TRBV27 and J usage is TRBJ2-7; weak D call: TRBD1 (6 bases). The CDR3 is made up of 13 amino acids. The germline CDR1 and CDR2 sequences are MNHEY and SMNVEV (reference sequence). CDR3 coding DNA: TGTGCCAGCAGTCTCGGACAGCACTACGATCAGTACTTC. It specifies CASSLGQHYDQYF.

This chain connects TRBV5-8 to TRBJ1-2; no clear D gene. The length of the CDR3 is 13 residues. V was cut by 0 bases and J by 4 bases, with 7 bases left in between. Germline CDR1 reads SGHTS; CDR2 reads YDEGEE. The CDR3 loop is CASSLARSYGYTF. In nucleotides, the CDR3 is TGTGCCAGCAGCTTGGCCCGGTCCTATGGCTACACCTTC.

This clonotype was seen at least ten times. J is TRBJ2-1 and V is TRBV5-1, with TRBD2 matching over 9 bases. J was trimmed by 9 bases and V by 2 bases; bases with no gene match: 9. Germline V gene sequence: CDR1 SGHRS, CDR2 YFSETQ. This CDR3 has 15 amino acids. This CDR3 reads CASSFAGGRMSEQFF. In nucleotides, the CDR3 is TGCGCCAGCAGCTTTGCGGGGGGGAGGATGAGTGAGCAGTTCTTC. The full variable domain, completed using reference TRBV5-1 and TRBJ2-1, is KAGVTQTPRYLIKTRGQQVTLSCSPISGHRSVSWYQQTPGQGLQFLFEYFSETQRNKGNFPGRFSGRQFSNSRSEMNVSTLELGDSALYLCASSFAGGRMSEQFFGPGTRLTVL.

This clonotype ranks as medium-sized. CDR3 in DNA: TGTGCCAGCAGTTTGGTTGGCAGCCCTGGAAACACCATATATTTT. Its translation is CASSLVGSPGNTIYF. The rearrangement joins TRBV6-5 to TRBJ1-3; D is unclear. Deletions cut 4 bases from V and 2 bases from J, with 12 bases between. This CDR3 is 15 amino acids long. The germline CDR1 and CDR2 sequences are MNHEY and SVGAGI.

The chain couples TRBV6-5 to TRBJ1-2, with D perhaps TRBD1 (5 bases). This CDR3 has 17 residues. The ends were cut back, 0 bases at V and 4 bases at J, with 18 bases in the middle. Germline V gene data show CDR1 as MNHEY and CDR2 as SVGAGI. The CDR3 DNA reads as TGTGCCAGCAGTTACTCGAGGATAAAGGGGCTCCCCTATGGCTACACCTTC. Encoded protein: CASSYSRIKGLPYGYTF.

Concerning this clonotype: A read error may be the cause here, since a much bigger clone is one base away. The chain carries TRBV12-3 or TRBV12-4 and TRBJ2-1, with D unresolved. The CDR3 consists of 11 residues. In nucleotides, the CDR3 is TGTGTCAGCAGGCTCGTCGATGAGCAGTTCTTC. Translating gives CVSRLVDEQFF.

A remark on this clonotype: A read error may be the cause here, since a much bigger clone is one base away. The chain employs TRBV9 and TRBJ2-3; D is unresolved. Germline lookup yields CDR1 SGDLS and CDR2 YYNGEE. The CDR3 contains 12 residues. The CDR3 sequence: CASSVSTDKQYF. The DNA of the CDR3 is TGTGCCAGCAGCGTATCAACAGATAAGCAGTATTTT.

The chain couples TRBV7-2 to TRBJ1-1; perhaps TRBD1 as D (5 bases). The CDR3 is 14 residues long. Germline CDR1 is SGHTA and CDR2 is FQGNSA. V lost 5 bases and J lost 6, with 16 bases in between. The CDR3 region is CASSLTPRGSEAFF. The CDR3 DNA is TGTGCCAGCAGCCTCACACCCCGGGGGTCTGAAGCTTTCTTT.

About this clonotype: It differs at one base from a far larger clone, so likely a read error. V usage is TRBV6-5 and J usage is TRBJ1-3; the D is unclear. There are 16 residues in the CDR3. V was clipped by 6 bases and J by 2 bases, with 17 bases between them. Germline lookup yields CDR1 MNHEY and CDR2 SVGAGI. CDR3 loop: CASSHRSGRPGNTIYF. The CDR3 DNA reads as TGTGCCAGCAGCCATAGAAGTGGGCGACCTGGAAACACCATATATTTT.

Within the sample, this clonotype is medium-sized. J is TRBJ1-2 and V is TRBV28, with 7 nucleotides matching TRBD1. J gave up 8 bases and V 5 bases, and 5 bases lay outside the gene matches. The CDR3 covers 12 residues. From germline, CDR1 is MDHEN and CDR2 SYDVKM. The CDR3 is CASSDREKGYTF. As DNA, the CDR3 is TGTGCCAGCAGTGACAGGGAAAAGGGCTACACCTTC.

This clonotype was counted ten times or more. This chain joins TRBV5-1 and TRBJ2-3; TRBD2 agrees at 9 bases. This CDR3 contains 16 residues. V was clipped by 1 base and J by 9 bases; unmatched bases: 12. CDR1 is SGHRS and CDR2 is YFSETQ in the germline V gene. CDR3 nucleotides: TGCGCCAGCAGCTTGTTCCTCGGGGTAGCGGGAGACACGCAGTATTTT. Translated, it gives CASSLFLGVAGDTQYF.

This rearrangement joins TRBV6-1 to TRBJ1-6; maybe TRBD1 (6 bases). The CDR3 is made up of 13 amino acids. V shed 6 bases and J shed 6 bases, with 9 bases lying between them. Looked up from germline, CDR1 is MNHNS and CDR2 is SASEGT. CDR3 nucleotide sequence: TGTGCCAGCAGCCGGGACACTAATTCACCCCTCCACTTT. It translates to CASSRDTNSPLHF.

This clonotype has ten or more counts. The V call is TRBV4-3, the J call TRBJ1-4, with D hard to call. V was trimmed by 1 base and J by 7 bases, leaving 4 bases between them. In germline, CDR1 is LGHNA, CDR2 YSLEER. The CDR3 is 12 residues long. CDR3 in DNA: TGCGCCAGCAGCCAAGTACCTGAAAAACTGTTTTTT. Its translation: CASSQVPEKLFF.

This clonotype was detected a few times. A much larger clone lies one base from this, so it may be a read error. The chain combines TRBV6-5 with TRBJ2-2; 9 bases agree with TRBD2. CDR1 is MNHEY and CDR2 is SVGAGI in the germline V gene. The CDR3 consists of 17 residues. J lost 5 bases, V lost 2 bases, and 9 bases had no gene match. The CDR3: CASSYGAGGSRTGELFF. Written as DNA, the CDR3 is TGTGCCAGCAGTTACGGCGCGGGAGGGTCGAGAACCGGGGAGCTGTTTTTT.

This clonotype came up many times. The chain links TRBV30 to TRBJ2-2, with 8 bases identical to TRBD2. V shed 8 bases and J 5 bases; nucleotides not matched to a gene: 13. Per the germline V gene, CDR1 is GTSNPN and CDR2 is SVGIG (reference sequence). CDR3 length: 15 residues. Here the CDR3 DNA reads TGTGCCCTCTTCGGAGCGGGAGTAAGGACCGGGGAGCTGTTTTTT. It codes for CALFGAGVRTGELFF.

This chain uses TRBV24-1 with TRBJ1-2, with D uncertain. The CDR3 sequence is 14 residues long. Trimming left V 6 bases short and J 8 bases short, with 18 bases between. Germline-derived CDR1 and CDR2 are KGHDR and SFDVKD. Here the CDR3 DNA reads TGTGCCACCAGTTATTCTTCGACATCGTGGGGCTACACCTTC. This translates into CATSYSSTSWGYTF.

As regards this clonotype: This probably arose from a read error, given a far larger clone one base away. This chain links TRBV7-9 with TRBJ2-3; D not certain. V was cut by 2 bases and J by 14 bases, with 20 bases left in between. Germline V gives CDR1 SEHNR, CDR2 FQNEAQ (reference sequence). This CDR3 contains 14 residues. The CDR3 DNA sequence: TGTGCCAGCAGCTTATTTACCGGGCCTAGGATTGTGTATTTT. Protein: CASSLFTGPRIVYF. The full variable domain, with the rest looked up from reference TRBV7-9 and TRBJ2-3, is DTGVSQNPRHKITKRGQNVTFRCDPISEHNRLYWYRQTLGQGPEFLTYFQNEAQLEKSRLLSDRFSAERPKGSFSTLEIQRTEQGDSAMYLCASSLFTGPRIVYFGPGTRLTVL.

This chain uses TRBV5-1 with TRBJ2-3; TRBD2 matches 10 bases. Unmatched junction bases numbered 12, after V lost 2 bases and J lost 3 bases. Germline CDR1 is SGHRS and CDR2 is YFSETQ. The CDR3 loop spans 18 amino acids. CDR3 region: CASSLGADASGGTDTQYF. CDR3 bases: TGCGCCAGCAGCTTAGGGGCGGATGCTAGCGGGGGAACAGATACGCAGTATTTT.